This T cell receptor (beta chain) was recovered during a study of radiotherapy plus CTLA-4 blockade in lung cancer. As for the study in general: Objective responses emerged in under 20% of patients, and 30% to 40% attained disease control. Overall study findings and caveats: The study found tumor-derived TCR clones expanded in blood after radiotherapy plus ipilimumab.

TCRdb keeps only in-frame clones here, not all; method: immunoSEQ multiplex PCR. The table has tens of thousands of clones, approximately 80% seen once; the top ten hold over 2%. Treatment of patients with chemo-refractory metastatic non-small-cell lung cancer consisted of focal radiation plus CTLA-4 blockade with ipilimumab. Germline CDR1 reads GTSNPN; CDR2 reads SVGIG (reference sequence). V gave up 0 bases and J gave up 6 bases, with 6 bases separating them. The CDR3 extends over 11 amino acids. Notes on this clone: Its target is not known.

The TCR was taken from a human donor with non-small cell lung cancer whose response to radiotherapy plus ipilimumab could not be evaluated. The source material was peripheral blood, sampled from a patient treated with radiotherapy plus ipilimumab. The gene calls are TRBV30 and TRBJ2-7; tentatively, D is TRBD1 (6 bases). CDR3 DNA: TGTGCCTGGAGTGTACAGGGCGAGCAGTACTTC. Translating gives CAWSVQGEQYF.